This T cell receptor beta chain was captured in a study of blood T cell repertoires in COVID-19. For the study at large: COVID-19 samples collected from the United States, Italy and Spain covered acute and convalescent phases.

Authors' methods: Quantification of nucleated cells was approximated via reference gene primer amplification. Profiling relied on immunoSEQ multiplex PCR, and the TCRdb table lists in-frame clones only, not all of them. The DNA was the basis for D and trimming; V, J and clone size are from that table. The table records approximately 100,000 clones, 91% of them present only once. CDR1 is SGDLS and CDR2 is YYNGEE in the germline V gene. V was clipped by 3 bases and J by 8 bases, with 14 bases between them. The CDR3 length is 13 residues. The TCR originated in a man aged 50-59 years with acute or convalescent COVID-19. Material: peripheral blood. The rearrangement joins TRBV9 to TRBJ1-2, with D hard to call. The CDR3 protein is CASSALPGSGYTF. CDR3 nucleotide sequence: TGTGCCAGCAGCGCCCTCCCGGGTTCGGGCTACACCTTC.